A selection of T cell receptor beta chains follows, all from one sample in a study of CD4+ T cells in melanoma. Only in-frame clones appear in the TCRdb table, and some are missing; sequencing was by immunoSEQ multiplex PCR. The table has 50,000 or so clones, about 91% seen once; the top ten hold about 10%. Sequencing input: peripheral blood. The receptors originated from a human donor with melanoma. CDR3s include the opening cysteine and the closing phenylalanine or tryptophan. A D gene is named only where the DNA matches it firmly. Size tells how often a clone was seen (once, few, many) or the class of an expanded clone, and some rows leave it out.

TRBJ1-2,TRBV11-2,.,16,.,TGTGCCAGCAGCTTTTCGCTATTCGGGGGACTTTATGGCTACACCTTC,CASSFSLFGGLYGYTF
TRBJ2-7,TRBV5-6,.,13,few,TGTGCCAGCAGCTTGGGGAGCTCCTACGAGCAGTACTTC,CASSLGSSYEQYF
TRBJ2-5,TRBV5-6,.,13,.,TGTGCCAGCAGTTCGGACACTCAAGAGACCCAGTACTTC,CASSSDTQETQYF
TRBJ2-2,TRBV6-5,.,14,once,TGTGCCAGCAGTTACCGCGCAGGGACCGGGGAGCTGTTTTTT,CASSYRAGTGELFF
TRBJ2-1,TRBV10-3,.,16,.,TGTGCCATCAGTGAGTCGATCGGGGGGACATTGAATGAGCAGTTCTTC,CAISESIGGTLNEQFF
TRBJ2-7,TRBV29-1,TRBD1,12,.,TGCAGCGTCTCCGGGACAGGGAATGAGCAGTACTTC,CSVSGTGNEQYF
TRBJ2-2,TRBV7-3,.,13,.,TGTGCCAGCAGCGATGACTCAACCGGGGAGCTGTTTTTT,CASSDDSTGELFF
TRBJ2-2,TRBV5-6,.,17,.,TGTGCCAGCAGCTTGTACAACAGACAAGTTAACACCGGGGAGCTGTTTTTT,CASSLYNRQVNTGELFF
TRBJ2-5,TRBV11-1,.,14,.,TGTGCCAGCAGCGTGCAGGGGCGTGAAGAGACCCAGTACTTC,CASSVQGREETQYF
TRBJ1-1,TRBV19,.,14,.,TGTGCCAGTAGAGACAGGTTAGAGAACACTGAAGCTTTCTTT,CASRDRLENTEAFF
TRBJ2-2,TRBV5-4,.,14,.,TGTGCCAGCAGCCGACTAGCGAACACCGGGGAGCTGTTTTTT,CASSRLANTGELFF
TRBJ2-7,TRBV7-8,.,13,.,TGTGCCAGCAGCTTACCTAGTGCCTACGAGCAGTACTTC,CASSLPSAYEQYF
TRBJ1-1,TRBV29-1,.,12,.,TGCAGCGTCATTGAGGGACGGATCTCAGCTTTCTTT,CSVIEGRISAFF
TRBJ1-3,TRBV4-1,.,17,.,TGCGCCAGCAGCCGAGAAGGTGTAGTACGCTCTGGAAACACCATATATTTT,CASSREGVVRSGNTIYF
TRBJ2-5,TRBV7-6,.,14,.,TGTGCCAGCAGCTTTCGGACAGTCCAAGAGACCCAGTACTTC,CASSFRTVQETQYF
TRBJ1-1,TRBV7-9,.,12,.,TGTGCCAGCAGCCCGACCGGGACTGAAGCTTTCTTT,CASSPTGTEAFF
TRBJ1-5,TRBV4-1,TRBD1,16,.,TGCGCCAGCAGCCAAGATTTAGGGACAGGGTATCAGCCCCAGCATTTT,CASSQDLGTGYQPQHF
TRBJ1-6,TRBV11-2,.,17,.,TGTGCCAGCAGCTCAGCGGGGGGTCGCTCCTATAATTCACCCCTCCACTTT,CASSSAGGRSYNSPLHF
TRBJ2-7,TRBV7-9,.,14,medium-sized,TGTGCCAGCAGCCATCCTCGGGAGACCTACGAGCAGTACTTC,CASSHPRETYEQYF
TRBJ1-1,TRBV4-1,.,13,few,TGCGCCAGCAGCCAGTGGGTGAGTGCTGAAGCTTTCTTT,CASSQWVSAEAFF
TRBJ1-2,TRBV18,TRBD1,17,once,TGTGCCAGCTCACCACCAAATGGACAGGGGACTAACTATGGCTACACCTTC,CASSPPNGQGTNYGYTF
TRBJ2-7,TRBV27,.,9,.,TGTGCCAGCGGTTACGAGCAGTACTTC,CASGYEQYF
TRBJ2-7,TRBV7-2,.,13,.,TGTGCCAGCAGCACAGCCCTAAATTACGAGCAGTACTTC,CASSTALNYEQYF
TRBJ2-7,TRBV5-6,.,13,.,TGTGCCAGCAGCTTCGGGCAGAACTACGAGCAGTACTTC,CASSFGQNYEQYF
TRBJ1-2,TRBV4-3,TRBD1,15,once,TGCGCCAGCAGCCAAGTAGGGACAGGGCGGTATGGCTACACCTTC,CASSQVGTGRYGYTF
TRBJ1-1,TRBV4-3,TRBD1,17,.,TGCGCCAGCAGCCAAGGCGTAAGGGACAGGGGGCTTTTTGAAGCTTTCTTT,CASSQGVRDRGLFEAFF
TRBJ2-2,TRBV27,.,14,.,TGTGCCAGCAGTTTGGTTGCTAGCGCCGGGGAGCTGTTTTTT,CASSLVASAGELFF
TRBJ2-2,TRBV9,.,12,.,TGTGCCAGCAGCTTGTTAACCGGGGAGCTGTTTTTT,CASSLLTGELFF
TRBJ2-1,TRBV4-1,TRBD2,15,.,TGCGCCAGCAGCCAAGAAGCGGGGGCCTACAATGAGCAGTTCTTC,CASSQEAGAYNEQFF
TRBJ2-2,TRBV11-3,TRBD1,15,.,TGTGCCAGCAGCGCCGGGACAGCGAACACCGGGGAGCTGTTTTTT,CASSAGTANTGELFF
TRBJ2-7,TRBV6-6,TRBD1,16,.,TGTGCCAGCAGTTCGAGGGGACAGGGGAATAGCAACGAGCAGTACTTC,CASSSRGQGNSNEQYF
TRBJ2-3,TRBV19,TRBD1,15,.,TGTGCCAGTACCGCACAGGGGCTAAGCACAGATACGCAGTATTTT,CASTAQGLSTDTQYF
TRBJ2-7,TRBV20-1,.,11,.,TGCAGTGCCCAACTTCTTTACGAGCAGTACTTC,CSAQLLYEQYF
TRBJ1-4,TRBV19,.,15,.,TGTGCCAGTCGATCGGGGAAATACACTAATGAAAAACTGTTTTTT,CASRSGKYTNEKLFF
TRBJ2-7,TRBV7-9,TRBD1,15,.,TGTGCCAGCAGCTTATATACAGGGGGCCTCTACGAGCAGTACTTC,CASSLYTGGLYEQYF
TRBJ2-7,TRBV14,.,15,.,TGTGCCAGCAGCCAAGCCGCAGGGCCCACCTACGAGCAGTACTTC,CASSQAAGPTYEQYF
TRBJ2-7,TRBV18,.,14,medium-sized,TGTGCCAGCTCACCACGGGACACAACCTACGAGCAGTACTTC,CASSPRDTTYEQYF
TRBJ2-1,TRBV25-1,TRBD2,13,.,TGTGCCAGCAGTTGGGGGGGGATTAATGAGCAGTTCTTC,CASSWGGINEQFF
TRBJ2-2,TRBV11-2,.,15,once,TGTGCCAGCAGCTTATACCCAACGGGGACCGGGGAGCTGTTTTTT,CASSLYPTGTGELFF
TRBJ2-3,TRBV5-4,.,12,.,TGTGCCAGCAGCCGACAACTAGATACGCAGTATTTT,CASSRQLDTQYF
TRBJ1-2,TRBV2,TRBD1,14,.,TGTGCCAGCAGTGAAGCAAGACAGGGATGGGGCTACACCTTC,CASSEARQGWGYTF
TRBJ1-2,TRBV6-5,.,13,.,TGTGCCAGCAGTTACTATGTAAACTATGGCTACACCTTC,CASSYYVNYGYTF
TRBJ2-7,TRBV10-3,TRBD2,13,.,TGTGCCATCTCTCCGGGGGGACCCTACGAGCAGTACTTC,CAISPGGPYEQYF